A single sample is the source of the 10 T cell receptor beta chains below, sequenced in a study of Ad26.COV2.S vaccination and SARS-CoV-2 variants. Data came from immunoSEQ multiplex PCR; TCRdb stores just in-frame clones and leaves some out. The data contain about 87,000 clones, 82% of them singletons. The material sequenced was peripheral blood, taken after recovery from COVID-19. These receptor sequences come from a human donor who had recovered from COVID-19.

The chain links TRBV21-1 to TRBJ2-1; the tabulated D call, TRBD1, remains unverified against the DNA. TRBV21-1 is reported as a pseudogene. This CDR3 spans 14 amino acids. The chain's CDR3 is CASKGQGAYNEQFF. The CDR3 DNA follows: TGTGCCAGCAAGGGACAGGGGGCTTACAATGAGCAGTTCTTC.

The chain couples TRBV23-1 to TRBJ2-2; the D gene is possibly TRBD2 (5 bases). TRBV23-1 is classed as an ORF, of uncertain function. The CDR3 is 15 amino acids. The germline V and J ends were trimmed by 6 bases and 7 bases, with 18 bases remaining between them. In DNA, the CDR3 is TGCGCCAGCAGCCTGGTGGAGGCATTCGGCGGGGAGCTGTTTTTT. Its translation is CASSLVEAFGGELFF.

The chain carries TRBV28 and TRBJ1-2, with 7 positions matching TRBD1. CDR1 and CDR2 (germline): MDHEN, SYDVKM. The V and J ends lost 4 bases and 2 bases, in that order; junction bases with no gene match: 10. This CDR3 comprises 16 residues. This chain's CDR3 is CASSSSGTVLNYGYTF. DNA for the CDR3: TGTGCCAGCAGTTCATCCGGGACAGTCTTAAACTATGGCTACACCTTC.

This clone was detected a few times. The V and J genes are TRBV11-2 and TRBJ1-3, with a possible D match to TRBD1 (6 bases). Looked up from germline, CDR1 is SGHAT and CDR2 is FQNNGV. V was shortened by 5 bases and J by 0 bases, with 11 bases between the two germline ends. The CDR3 extends over 15 amino acids. In DNA, the CDR3 is TGTGCCAGCAGCCTACAGGGAGGCTCTGGAAACACCATATATTTT. This encodes CASSLQGGSGNTIYF.

The table lists this clone with a few counts. This sequence joins TRBV19 and TRBJ1-1; maybe TRBD1 (5 bases). Germline values: CDR1 LNHDA, CDR2 SQIVND (reference sequence). Trimming took off 9 bases at V and 5 bases at J, with 13 bases between the two ends. This CDR3 is 12 amino acids long. The CDR3 sequence is CASSRGATEAFF. The CDR3 nucleotides read TGTGCCAGCTCTCGCGGGGCAACTGAAGCTTTCTTT.

CDR3 sequence: CASRPPGDTQYF. DNA for the CDR3: TGTGCCAGTAGGCCCCCCGGGGATACGCAGTATTTT. The gene calls are TRBV19 and TRBJ2-3; no clear D. The germline V gene has CDR1 LNHDA and CDR2 SQIVND (reference sequence). This CDR3 comprises 12 residues. The ends were cut back, 6 bases at V and 6 bases at J, with 10 bases in the middle.

The V gene is TRBV6-2 or TRBV6-3, the J gene TRBJ2-4; 9 positions match TRBD2. CDR3 length: 20 residues. V gave up 4 bases and J gave up 0 bases; unmatched junction bases: 16. CDR1 is MNHEY and CDR2 is SVGEGT in the germline V gene. CDR3 in amino acids: CASSLFASGMPTLAKNIQYF. The CDR3 bases are TGTGCCAGCAGTTTATTCGCTAGCGGGATGCCTACTCTAGCCAAAAACATTCAGTACTTC.

In this sample, this clone turned up once. The gene calls are TRBV27 and TRBJ2-7; unclear D gene. The germline V and J ends were trimmed by 5 bases and 2 bases, with 13 bases remaining between them. The CDR3 length is 14 residues. Germline values: CDR1 MNHEY, CDR2 SMNVEV (reference sequence). The CDR3 coding sequence is TGTGCCAGCAGTCCGAGCGTAGGTCCCTACGAGCAGTACTTC. It specifies CASSPSVGPYEQYF.

This rearrangement joins TRBV19 to TRBJ1-2, with 7 bases lining up with TRBD1. V lost 5 bases and J lost 4; bases outside the gene matches: 4. The CDR3 runs to 13 residues. Germline V gives CDR1 LNHDA, CDR2 SQIVND (reference sequence). CDR3 DNA: TGTGCCAGTAGTGTCGACAGGGCCTATGGCTACACCTTC. Encoded protein: CASSVDRAYGYTF.

The genes are TRBV28 and TRBJ1-2; perhaps TRBD1 as D (5 bases). Germline CDR1 reads MDHEN; CDR2 reads SYDVKM. This CDR3 is 13 amino acids long. Trimming shortened V by 3 bases and J by 6 bases, and 11 bases separated the two germline ends. The DNA of the CDR3 is TGTGCCAGCAGTTTGGGCAGGGAAGATGGCTACACCTTC. It codes for CASSLGREDGYTF.